This TCR beta chain was obtained from a study of cytomegalovirus exposure and HLA in healthy donors. General study findings and limits: TRBV6-2, TRBV6-3 and some other V segments were unresolvable in 87-base-pair reads. High sensitivity and specificity were reportedly achieved when the classifier diagnosed cytomegalovirus status. An ancestry cluster, one associated with Asian ancestry, reportedly showed fewer N-insertions than the roughly 670-donor mean in a later analysis.

Trimming took off 5 bases at V and 10 bases at J, with 21 bases between the two ends. The CDR3 has 15 residues. From germline, CDR1 is SSHAT and CDR2 FNYEAQ (reference sequence). About this clone itself: What it binds is not known.

PCR primers comprised 60 Vbeta and 13 Jbeta primers. Using immunoSEQ multiplex PCR, the repertoire was profiled, and TCRdb retains in-frame clones only, with some absent. The data contain about 170,000 clones, roughly 80% of them singletons. Everyone who donated was a healthy bone marrow donor. V gene TRBV7-7 combines with J gene TRBJ2-1, with D tentatively TRBD2 (7 bases). Sequenced: PBMCs. The source is a male donor in good health and CMV-seronegative. In nucleotides, the CDR3 is TGTGCCAGCAGCCCTGTGGGGGGGCCCCGGGGAGAGCAGTTCTTC. As protein: CASSPVGGPRGEQFF. The full variable domain, with the rest looked up from reference TRBV7-7 and TRBJ2-1, is GAGVSQSPRYKVTKRGQDVTLRCDPISSHATLYWYQQALGQGPEFLTYFNYEAQPDKSGLPSDRFSAERPEGSISTLTIQRTEQRDSAMYRCASSPVGGPRGEQFFGPGTRLTVL.